This T cell receptor (beta chain) was identified in a study of post-analysis software for immune sequencing data. Study-level points and caveats: Multiple sclerosis patients had significantly lower normalized Chao1 diversity than controls. About 5 TRBV segments were significantly more frequent in patients than in controls. TRBV5-6, TRBV5-1 and TRBV20-1 were among these segments.

V shed 0 bases, J shed 1 base, and the junction held 5 bases outside the gene matches. The CDR3 covers 16 residues. From germline, CDR1 is SGHRS and CDR2 YFSETQ. Unique molecular identifiers had been added to the TCR beta cDNA libraries. It was from about 0.94 to 9.7 million T cells that around 500,000 cDNA molecules came. Using its own MiXCR run on the PCR reads, TCRdb lists one record per CDR3 protein. Of approximately 690,000 distinct CDR3 sequences in the sample, over 45% were seen once. As to this clonotype: Its matching antigen is unknown.

Sequencing used blood. The TCR originated in a girl aged 2 to 10 with multiple sclerosis. V gene TRBV5-1 combines with J gene TRBJ2-3; 7 nucleotides match TRBD1. CDR3 nucleotides: TGCGCCAGCAGCTTGGACGTCCAGGGGGGCACAGATACGCAGTATTTT. Translated, it gives CASSLDVQGGTDTQYF.